The subject of this entry is one TCR beta chain. These data are taken from a study of early T cells in non-severe SARS-CoV-2 infection. Looking at the study overall: The study sequenced bulk RNA from unsorted whole blood, with chains unpaired.

V was shortened by 4 bases and J by 4 bases, with 7 bases between the two germline ends. This CDR3 has 12 amino acids. TCRdb ran MiXCR on the 5' RACE reads and lists one entry per CDR3 protein. The sample has 17,000 or so distinct CDR3 sequences; over 5.5% are singletons. The origin of this receptor is an adult who was a healthcare worker with PCR-confirmed SARS-CoV-2 infection or an uninfected control (not recorded which). V usage is TRBV12-3 or TRBV12-4 and J usage is TRBJ1-2; D might be TRBD1 (6 bases). The sample consisted of whole blood, taken at baseline. The CDR3 is CASSYRAYGYTF. The CDR3 DNA reads as TGTGCCAGCAGTTACAGGGCCTATGGCTACACCTTC.